The 8 T cell receptor beta chains below come from one sample, sequenced in a study of T cells expressing NK-cell markers. Following a re-call of the 5' RACE reads, TCRdb has one entry per CDR3 protein and lacks DNA. The listing contains 450,000 to 600,000 distinct CDR3 sequences. The source material was blood T cells: a sorted CD56 or NKG2C T cell subset, CD4+ or CD8+ T cells, or bulk PBMC T cells (not recorded which). The receptors were sampled from a man aged 18-30 years in good health.

The chain links TRBV2 to TRBJ1-2; TCRdb selects TRBD1, and the lack of DNA leaves this call unchecked. Germline CDR1 is SNHLY and CDR2 is FYNNEI. The CDR3 has 15 residues. The CDR3 loop is CASSAGWDTPYGYTF.

V is TRBV25-1 and J is TRBJ2-1; TCRdb designates TRBD1, a call that cannot be tested without DNA. Germline V gives CDR1 MGHDK, CDR2 SYGVNS. CDR3 size: 16 residues. The CDR3 loop is CASSAPGGTGYNEQFF.

V and J are TRBV5-5 and TRBJ1-4; TCRdb proposes TRBD1, but this gene call is untestable without DNA. The CDR3 has 15 amino acids. CDR1 and CDR2 (germline): SGHKS, YYEKEE (reference sequence). The CDR3 spells CASRRTGTGNEKLFF.

This sequence joins TRBV3-1 and TRBJ2-1; TCRdb selects TRBD2, and the lack of DNA leaves this call unchecked. The CDR3 runs 16 residues. In germline, CDR1 is LGHDT, CDR2 YNNKEL (reference sequence). CDR3 sequence reads: CASSQDTSGSWNEQFF.

The V call is TRBV30, the J call TRBJ1-1; the TCRdb call, TRBD1, lacks DNA for checking. CDR3 length: 11 residues. Germline loops: CDR1 GTSNPN, CDR2 SVGIG (reference sequence). CDR3 sequence: CAWMKDREAFF.

The rearrangement links TRBV6-2 or TRBV6-3 to TRBJ1-5; with no DNA, the TCRdb D assignment of TRBD1 cannot be verified. The germline V gene has CDR1 MNHEY and CDR2 SVGEGT. The CDR3 runs 15 residues. CDR3 loop: CASSTRERSGQPQHF.

This chain joins TRBV7-6 and TRBJ2-1; TCRdb gives TRBD2 as the D gene, but with no DNA this cannot be confirmed. The germline gives CDR1 SGHVS, CDR2 FNYEAQ. This CDR3 comprises 18 residues. The CDR3 spells CASTLGVGGTGGYNEQFF.

The chain recombines TRBV7-9 with TRBJ2-5; no DNA is available, so the TRBD1 call from TCRdb remains unchecked. CDR3 length equals 16 residues. Germline V lookup: CDR1 SEHNR, CDR2 FQNEAQ (reference sequence). The CDR3 loop reads CASSPEGGTVQETQYF. Full variable domain (remainder filled in from reference TRBV7-9 and TRBJ2-5): DTGVSQNPRHKITKRGQNVTFRCDPISEHNRLYWYRQTLGQGPEFLTYFQNEAQLEKSRLLSDRFSAERPKGSFSTLEIQRTEQGDSAMYLCASSPEGGTVQETQYFGPGTRLLVL.